A single sample gave rise to the 21 T cell receptor beta chains below, sequenced in a study of T cell responses to AZD1222 COVID-19 vaccine. Repertoires were generated with immunoSEQ multiplex PCR, while TCRdb's copy carries only in-frame clones and drops some. The repertoire holds roughly 200,000 clones, with less than 95% as singletons. Sample: peripheral blood, taken 28 days after the second dose of the MenACWY control vaccine. Receptor source: an adult who received the MenACWY meningococcal vaccine as a control.

The chain carries TRBV7-9 and TRBJ2-1; the match to TRBD2 covers 10 bases. Unmatched junction bases numbered 7, after V lost 1 base and J lost 7 bases. The CDR3 length is 16 residues. Germline V gene data show CDR1 as SEHNR and CDR2 as FQNEAQ (reference sequence). CDR3 sequence: CASSLVASGGLNEQFF. The CDR3 DNA is TGTGCCAGCAGCTTAGTGGCTAGCGGGGGTCTGAATGAGCAGTTCTTC.

The rearrangement links TRBV7-9 to TRBJ2-1; D remains unclear. Germline V gives CDR1 SEHNR, CDR2 FQNEAQ (reference sequence). Trimming took 1 base from V and 0 from J, leaving 7 bases between them. The CDR3 runs to 15 residues. CDR3 amino acids: CASSLDQDSYNEQFF. The CDR3 DNA follows: TGTGCCAGCAGCTTAGACCAGGACTCCTACAATGAGCAGTTCTTC.

The chain joins TRBV7-8 to TRBJ2-7; D is possibly TRBD1 (6 bases). This CDR3 is 17 amino acids long. CDR1 is SGHVS, CDR2 FQNEAQ, per germline. With 4 bases removed from V and 4 bases from J, the gap between germline ends came to 23 bases. CDR3 DNA: TGTGCCAGCAGCTCCCTCACCGTGCAGGGGATATGGTACGAGCAGTACTTC. Encoded protein: CASSSLTVQGIWYEQYF.

This chain links TRBV11-2 with TRBJ1-6; 7 bases fit TRBD1. From germline, CDR1 is SGHAT and CDR2 FQNNGV. This CDR3 region has 17 residues. J was trimmed by 10 bases and V by 5 bases; bases with no gene match: 17. In DNA, the CDR3 is TGTGCCAGCAGCGTGCCCGGGACAGAAAACAGGGGCTCACCCCTCCACTTT. Amino acids: CASSVPGTENRGSPLHF.

On this clone itself: The same CDR3 is also encoded by other DNA sequences in this sample. The gene calls are TRBV25-1 and TRBJ1-6; D unclear. CDR3 size: 12 residues. The V end was cut by 3 bases, the J end by 10 bases, with 7 bases between. Germline V gene data show CDR1 as MGHDK and CDR2 as SYGVNS. CDR3 in amino acids: CASSESGSPLHF. The CDR3 bases are TGTGCCAGCAGTGAGTCCGGGTCACCCCTCCACTTT.

This clone appeared once. The J gene is TRBJ2-7, the V gene TRBV14, with 9 bases that match TRBD1. This CDR3 region has 15 residues. The V and J ends lost 0 bases and 5 bases, in that order; junction bases with no gene match: 5. The germline V gene encodes CDR1 SGHDN and CDR2 FVKESK. CDR3 DNA: TGTGCCAGCAGCCAAGAGCCGACAGGGGGTAACGAGCAGTACTTC. Its translation: CASSQEPTGGNEQYF.

The chain employs TRBV5-1 and TRBJ2-3; 8 bases line up with TRBD2. CDR1 and CDR2 (germline): SGHRS, YFSETQ. There are 15 residues in the CDR3. V lost 4 bases and J lost 5; bases outside the gene matches: 9. The CDR3 DNA reads TGCGCCAGCAGCCCTAAAGCGGGGGCGAGAGATACGCAGTATTTT. Translation: CASSPKAGARDTQYF.

There are a few counts of this clone. The chain links TRBV19 to TRBJ2-1; D gene ambiguous. The CDR3 is 12 amino acids. V lost 6 bases to trimming and J lost 4 bases, with 7 bases between them. Germline lookup yields CDR1 LNHDA and CDR2 SQIVND (reference sequence). The CDR3 protein is CASRNSYNEQFF. The DNA for the CDR3 is TGTGCCAGTAGGAACAGTTACAATGAGCAGTTCTTC.

Here the CDR3 DNA reads TGTGCCAGCTTACGGGCAGGGGGCTTAACCGGGGAGCTGTTTTTT. Encoded protein: CASLRAGGLTGELFF. The chain couples TRBV6-5 to TRBJ2-2, with 8 bases aligning to TRBD1. Trimming at V came to 8 bases and at J to 5 bases, leaving 10 bases not matched to a gene. The CDR3 has 15 residues. Germline V CDR1 and CDR2: MNHEY, SVGAGI.

The chain is built from TRBV27 and TRBJ2-5; D is possibly TRBD2 (5 bases). V was pared by 5 bases and J by 1 base, with 11 bases between. The CDR3 is 14 amino acids. CDR1 and CDR2 (germline): MNHEY, SMNVEV (reference sequence). The CDR3 DNA follows: TGTGCCAGCAGTCCCGAGGCGGGCCAAGAGACCCAGTACTTC. This gives the protein CASSPEAGQETQYF.

This clone was observed once. The chain employs TRBV28 and TRBJ2-1; D tentatively fits TRBD1 or TRBD2 (5 bases each). The germline V and J ends were trimmed by 3 bases and 9 bases, with 15 bases remaining between them. Germline values: CDR1 MDHEN, CDR2 SYDVKM. The CDR3 spans 14 residues. This chain's CDR3 is CASSLDSKGTEQFF. The DNA for the CDR3 is TGTGCCAGCAGTTTGGATAGCAAGGGGACTGAGCAGTTCTTC.

V is TRBV27 and J is TRBJ1-1; 9 nucleotides line up with TRBD1. With 7 bases clipped from V and 0 bases from J, the junction kept 9 bases outside the gene matches. The CDR3 length is 16 residues. In germline, CDR1 is MNHEY, CDR2 SMNVEV (reference sequence). The chain's CDR3 is CASTQGTGQLNTEAFF. The CDR3 DNA reads as TGTGCCAGCACCCAGGGGACAGGGCAACTGAACACTGAAGCTTTCTTT.

The chain is built from TRBV11-1 and TRBJ1-6, with TRBD1 matching over 8 bases. Germline values: CDR1 SGHAT, CDR2 FQDESV (reference sequence). Trimming cost V 2 bases and J 9 bases; bases outside gene matches: 3. There are 14 residues in the CDR3. CDR3: CASSLRTGSSPLHF. For the CDR3, the DNA is TGTGCCAGCAGCTTACGGACAGGGAGTTCACCCCTCCACTTT.

The rearrangement joins TRBV30 to TRBJ2-1; D may be TRBD1 (6 bases). The V end was cut by 5 bases, the J end by 5 bases, with 10 bases between. There are 12 residues in the CDR3. The V gene's germline CDR1 is GTSNPN and CDR2 SVGIG (reference sequence). As DNA, the CDR3 is TGTGCCTGGCACAACAGGGACAATGAGCAGTTCTTC. This sequence encodes CAWHNRDNEQFF.

V is TRBV2 and J is TRBJ1-4; 10 bases align to TRBD1. V trimming: 1 base; J trimming: 11 bases; junction bases outside the gene matches: 7. Germline V gene lookup returns CDR1 SNHLY and CDR2 FYNNEI. This CDR3 spans 15 amino acids. The DNA for the CDR3 is TGTGCCAGCAGTGAAGTCGGGACAGGGGCGAGGAAACTGTTTTTT. It encodes CASSEVGTGARKLFF.

This clone was observed a single time. The CDR3 DNA reads TGTGCCAGCAGCCCAAACGGGGGGGCTGGGGCCAACGTCCTGACTTTC. This sequence encodes CASSPNGGAGANVLTF. The J gene is TRBJ2-6, the V gene TRBV7-3; TRBD2 aligns across 8 bases. Germline lookup yields CDR1 SGHTA and CDR2 FQGTGA. V lost 5 bases to trimming and J lost 2 bases; unmatched junction nucleotides: 5. The CDR3 length is 16 residues.

The V call is TRBV30, the J call TRBJ2-7; D might be TRBD2 (6 bases). Per the germline V gene, CDR1 is GTSNPN and CDR2 is SVGIG (reference sequence). V lost 1 base and J lost 5, with 18 bases in between. The CDR3 covers 15 residues. DNA of the CDR3: TGTGCCTGGAGTGCCACGCGGGGAACAGTACACGAGCAGTACTTC. It codes for CAWSATRGTVHEQYF.

Remarks on this clone: The junction departs from germline at one end; a sequencing error may be responsible. The chain has TRBV6-1 and TRBJ1-6, with 7 bases that match TRBD1. Per the germline V gene, CDR1 is MNHNS and CDR2 is SASEGT. CDR3 length: 14 residues. In nucleotides, the CDR3 is TGTGCCAGCCGTGACAGGGCTTACAATTCACCCCTCCACTTT. This sequence encodes CASRDRAYNSPLHF.

The count of this clone is one. The chain links TRBV6-4 to TRBJ1-4; unclear D gene. CDR3 length: 13 amino acids. Trimming cost V 4 bases and J 8 bases, with 11 bases left between them. CDR1 is MRHNA and CDR2 is SNTAGT in the germline V gene. Here the CDR3 reads CASSVGPGEKLFF. The DNA for the CDR3 is TGTGCCAGCAGTGTTGGCCCCGGGGAAAAACTGTTTTTT.

V and J are TRBV4-2 and TRBJ2-4; TRBD1 is a possible D gene (6 bases). From germline, CDR1 is LGHNA and CDR2 YNFKEQ. The CDR3 covers 17 residues. V was clipped by 4 bases and J by 1 base, with 17 bases between them. This CDR3 reads CASSLRTADGAKNIQYF. The CDR3 DNA sequence: TGTGCCAGCAGCCTACGGACAGCCGATGGGGCCAAAAACATTCAGTACTTC.

J is TRBJ2-7 and V is TRBV7-2, with D perhaps TRBD1 (5 bases). The CDR3 loop spans 14 amino acids. The ends were cut back, 1 base at V and 8 bases at J, with 15 bases in the middle. Germline loops: CDR1 SGHTA, CDR2 FQGNSA. The CDR3 DNA is TGTGCCAGCAGCTTAGTTGGTAGCAGGGATAAGCAGTACTTC. Amino acids: CASSLVGSRDKQYF.